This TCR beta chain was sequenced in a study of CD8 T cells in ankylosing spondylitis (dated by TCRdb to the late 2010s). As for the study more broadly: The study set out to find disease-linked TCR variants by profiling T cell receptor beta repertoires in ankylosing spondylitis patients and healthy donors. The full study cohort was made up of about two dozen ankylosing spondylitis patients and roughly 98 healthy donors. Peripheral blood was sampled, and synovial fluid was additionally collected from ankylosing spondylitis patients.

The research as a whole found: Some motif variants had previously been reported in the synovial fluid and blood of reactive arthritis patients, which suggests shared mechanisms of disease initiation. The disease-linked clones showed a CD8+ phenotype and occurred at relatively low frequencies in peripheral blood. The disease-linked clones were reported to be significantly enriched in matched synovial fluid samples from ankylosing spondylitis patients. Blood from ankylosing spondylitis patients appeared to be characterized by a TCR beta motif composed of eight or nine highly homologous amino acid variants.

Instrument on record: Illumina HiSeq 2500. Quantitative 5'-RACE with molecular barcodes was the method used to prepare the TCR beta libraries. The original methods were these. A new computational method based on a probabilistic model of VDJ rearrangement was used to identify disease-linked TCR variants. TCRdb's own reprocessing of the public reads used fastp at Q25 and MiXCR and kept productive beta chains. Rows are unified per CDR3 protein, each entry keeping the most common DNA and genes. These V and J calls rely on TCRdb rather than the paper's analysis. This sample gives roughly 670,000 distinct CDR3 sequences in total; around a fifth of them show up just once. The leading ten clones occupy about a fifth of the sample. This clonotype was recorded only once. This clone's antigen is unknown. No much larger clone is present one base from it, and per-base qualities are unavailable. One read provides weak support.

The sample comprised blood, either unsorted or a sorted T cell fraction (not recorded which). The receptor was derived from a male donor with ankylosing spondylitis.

This receptor has the CDR3 CASSSLERAFNSPLHF. The bases are TGTGCCAGCAGTTCTTTGGAGCGGGCTTTTAATTCACCCCTCCACTTT. In this chain, TRBV12-3 or TRBV12-4 is recombined with TRBJ1-6, with the D gene too uncertain to name. The CDR3 covers 16 residues, taking in both the cysteine and the phenylalanine. Of the read, only the CDR3 DNA is kept; its 48 bases are in frame from base 1. V is pared back by 4 bases and J by 6 bases, with 16 bases lying between the germline termini.